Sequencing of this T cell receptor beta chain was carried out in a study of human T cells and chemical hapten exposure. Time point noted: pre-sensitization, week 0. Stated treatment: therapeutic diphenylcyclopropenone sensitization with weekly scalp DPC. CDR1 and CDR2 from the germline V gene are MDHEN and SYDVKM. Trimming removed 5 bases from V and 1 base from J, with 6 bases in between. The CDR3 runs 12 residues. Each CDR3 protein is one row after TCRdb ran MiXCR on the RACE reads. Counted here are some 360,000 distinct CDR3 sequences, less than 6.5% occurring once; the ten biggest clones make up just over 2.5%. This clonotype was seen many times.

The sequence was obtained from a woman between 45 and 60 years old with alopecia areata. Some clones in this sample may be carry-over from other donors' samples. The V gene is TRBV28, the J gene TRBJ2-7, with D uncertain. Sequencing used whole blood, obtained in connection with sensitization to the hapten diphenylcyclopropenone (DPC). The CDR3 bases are TGTGCCAGCAGTCAACCGTCCTACGAGCAGTACTTC. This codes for CASSQPSYEQYF.